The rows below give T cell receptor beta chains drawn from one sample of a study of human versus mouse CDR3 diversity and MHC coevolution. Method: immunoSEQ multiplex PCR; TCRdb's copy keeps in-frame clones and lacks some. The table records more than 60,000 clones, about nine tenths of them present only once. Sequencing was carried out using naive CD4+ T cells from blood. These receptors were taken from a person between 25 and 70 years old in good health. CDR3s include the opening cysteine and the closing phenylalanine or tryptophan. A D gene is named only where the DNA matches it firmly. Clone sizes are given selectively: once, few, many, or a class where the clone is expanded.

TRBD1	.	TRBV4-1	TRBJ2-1	CASSQEDRDDEQFF	TGCGCCAGCAGCCAAGAGGACAGGGACGATGAGCAGTTCTTC
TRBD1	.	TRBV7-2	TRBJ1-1	CASSFTGDNTEAFF	TGTGCCAGCAGCTTCACAGGGGATAACACTGAAGCTTTCTTT
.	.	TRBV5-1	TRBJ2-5	CASSLESRTQYF	TGCGCCAGCAGCTTGGAGAGTCGGACCCAGTACTTC
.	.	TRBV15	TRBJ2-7	CATSRDNRGGYEQYF	TGTGCCACCAGCAGAGATAACAGGGGAGGCTACGAGCAGTACTTC
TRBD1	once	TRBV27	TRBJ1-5	CASSLSNGQASNQPQHF	TGTGCCAGCAGTTTATCTAACGGACAGGCTAGCAATCAGCCCCAGCATTTT
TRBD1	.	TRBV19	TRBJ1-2	CASSQGAGGPVFGYTF	TGTGCCAGTAGTCAGGGGGCAGGAGGACCGGTCTTTGGCTACACCTTC
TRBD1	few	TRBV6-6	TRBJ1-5	CASRETGGAQQPQHF	TGTGCCAGCAGAGAGACAGGGGGCGCCCAGCAGCCCCAGCATTTT
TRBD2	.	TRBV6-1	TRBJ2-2	CASRGTSGNTGELFF	TGTGCCAGCAGGGGGACTAGCGGTAACACCGGGGAGCTGTTTTTT
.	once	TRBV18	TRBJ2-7	CASSPAGANEQYF	TGTGCCAGCTCACCAGCAGGGGCTAACGAGCAGTACTTC
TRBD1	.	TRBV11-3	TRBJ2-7	CASSNTGESYEQYF	TGTGCCAGCAGCAACACAGGGGAATCCTACGAGCAGTACTTC
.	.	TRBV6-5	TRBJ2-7	CASSSTLTYEQYF	TGTGCCAGCAGTTCGACTCTTACCTACGAGCAGTACTTC
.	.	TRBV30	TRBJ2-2	CAWSLGRGIGELFF	TGTGCCTGGAGTCTAGGACGAGGGATCGGGGAGCTGTTTTTT
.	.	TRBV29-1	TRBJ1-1	CSVVTTSEAFF	TGCAGCGTTGTTACGACTAGTGAAGCTTTCTTT
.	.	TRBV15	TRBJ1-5	CATSSGQSSNQPQHF	TGTGCCACCAGCAGTGGACAGAGTAGCAATCAGCCCCAGCATTTT
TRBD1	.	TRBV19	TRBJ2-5	CASSMTTGVTETQYF	TGTGCCAGTAGTATGACAACAGGGGTTACGGAGACCCAGTACTTC
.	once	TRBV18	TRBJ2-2	CASSPGAESGELFF	TGTGCCAGCTCACCAGGGGCCGAATCCGGGGAGCTGTTTTTT
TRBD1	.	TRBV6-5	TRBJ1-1	CASSYRDRGWRAFF	TGTGCCAGCAGTTACCGTGACAGGGGGTGGCGAGCTTTCTTT
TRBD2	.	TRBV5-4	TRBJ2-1	CASSPGLAGGEQFF	TGTGCCAGCAGCCCAGGACTAGCGGGGGGCGAGCAGTTCTTC
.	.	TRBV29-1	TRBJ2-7	CSVDRGPYEQYF	TGCAGCGTTGACAGGGGCCCCTACGAGCAGTACTTC
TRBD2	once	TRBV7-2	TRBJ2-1	CASSLSTGRDEQFF	TGTGCCAGCAGCTTATCGACCGGGAGGGATGAGCAGTTCTTC
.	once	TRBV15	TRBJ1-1	CATSRDVSAEAFF	TGTGCCACCAGCAGAGATGTGTCAGCTGAAGCTTTCTTT
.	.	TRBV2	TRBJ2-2	CASSEALRNTGELFF	TGTGCCAGCAGTGAAGCATTGCGGAACACCGGGGAGCTGTTTTTT
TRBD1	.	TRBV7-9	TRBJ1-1	CASSFLAGGGQGARGAFF	TGTGCCAGCAGCTTTCTCGCCGGTGGCGGACAGGGGGCCAGGGGAGCTTTCTTT
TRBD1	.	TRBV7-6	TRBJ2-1	CASSSKIRDRANEQFF	TGTGCCAGCAGCTCTAAGATCCGGGACAGGGCCAATGAGCAGTTCTTC
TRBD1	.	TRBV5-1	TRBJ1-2	CASSLTTGNYGYTF	TGCGCCAGCAGCTTGACGACAGGGAACTATGGCTACACCTTC
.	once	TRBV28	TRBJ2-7	CASKTSGTHSYEQYF	TGTGCCAGCAAAACATCCGGGACACATTCCTACGAGCAGTACTTC
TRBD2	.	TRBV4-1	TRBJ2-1	CASRIGLAGGQSSYNEQFF	TGCGCCAGCAGAATCGGACTAGCGGGGGGCCAGAGCTCCTACAATGAGCAGTTCTTC
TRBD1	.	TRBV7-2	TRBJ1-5	CASSGRDRATNQPQHF	TGTGCCAGCAGCGGAAGGGACAGGGCAACCAATCAGCCCCAGCATTTT
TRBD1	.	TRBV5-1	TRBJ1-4	CASSPGQGLNEKLFF	TGCGCCAGCAGCCCAGGACAGGGACTGAATGAAAAACTGTTTTTT
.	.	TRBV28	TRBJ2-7	CATHEHRGAGRHEQYF	TGTGCCACCCACGAACACCGGGGGGCAGGGAGGCACGAGCAGTACTTC
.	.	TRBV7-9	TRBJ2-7	CASSFQTGSYEQYF	TGTGCCAGCAGCTTTCAAACAGGTTCCTACGAGCAGTACTTC
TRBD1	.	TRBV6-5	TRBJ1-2	CASTRSTGGLYGYTF	TGTGCCAGCACCAGATCGACAGGGGGACTCTATGGCTACACCTTC
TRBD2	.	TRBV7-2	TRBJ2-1	CASSPYLAGGGYNEQFF	TGTGCCAGCAGCCCGTATTTAGCGGGAGGGGGGTACAATGAGCAGTTCTTC
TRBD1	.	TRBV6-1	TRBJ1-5	CASSGTTQGVQPQHF	TGTGCCAGCAGTGGAACAACACAGGGGGTCCAGCCCCAGCATTTT
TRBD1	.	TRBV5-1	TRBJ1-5	CASSPTGSNQPQHF	TGCGCCAGCAGCCCGACAGGGAGCAATCAGCCCCAGCATTTT
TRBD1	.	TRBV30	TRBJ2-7	CAWSPWGQGGVNEQYF	TGTGCCTGGAGTCCGTGGGGACAGGGAGGGGTTAACGAGCAGTACTTC
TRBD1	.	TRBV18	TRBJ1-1	CASSLGTDTEAFF	TGTGCCAGCTCACTAGGGACAGACACTGAAGCTTTCTTT
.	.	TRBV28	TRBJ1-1	CASSLPQGLGGVGEAFF	TGTGCCAGCAGTTTACCACAGGGCTTAGGGGGGGTGGGTGAAGCTTTCTTT
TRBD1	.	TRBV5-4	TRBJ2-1	CASSAPGQGMHEQFF	TGTGCCAGCAGCGCTCCGGGACAGGGAATGCATGAGCAGTTCTTC
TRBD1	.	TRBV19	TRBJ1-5	CASSRTGGRGQPQHF	TGTGCCAGTAGTCGAACAGGGGGCAGGGGTCAGCCCCAGCATTTT
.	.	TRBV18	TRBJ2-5	CASSPPLTVETQYF	TGTGCCAGCTCACCACCGTTGACAGTGGAGACCCAGTACTTC
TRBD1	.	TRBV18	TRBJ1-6	CASSPQDRDSPLHF	TGTGCCAGCTCACCACAGGACAGGGACTCACCCCTCCACTTT
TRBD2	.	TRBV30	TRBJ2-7	CAWKRLAEGYEQYF	TGTGCCTGGAAACGTCTAGCGGAGGGCTACGAGCAGTACTTC
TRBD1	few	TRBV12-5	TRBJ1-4	CASGPGTGQEKLFF	TGTGCTAGTGGTCCCGGGACAGGGCAAGAAAAACTGTTTTTT
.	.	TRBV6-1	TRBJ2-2	CASRTTGNTGELFF	TGTGCCAGCAGAACAACAGGGAACACCGGGGAGCTGTTTTTT
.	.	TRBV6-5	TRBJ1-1	CASSYAAPGDTEAFF	TGTGCCAGCAGTTACGCAGCCCCCGGGGACACTGAAGCTTTCTTT
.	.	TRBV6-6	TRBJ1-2	CASSFSRTDGYTF	TGTGCCAGCAGCTTCTCCCGGACAGACGGCTACACCTTC
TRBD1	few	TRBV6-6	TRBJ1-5	CASRAGQGVRPQHF	TGTGCCAGCAGAGCCGGACAGGGTGTGAGGCCCCAGCATTTT
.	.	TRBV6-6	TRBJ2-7	CASSYTVGLYEQYF	TGTGCCAGCAGTTACACCGTGGGGCTCTACGAGCAGTACTTC
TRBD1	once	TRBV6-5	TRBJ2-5	CASSYSWTGGQETQYF	TGTGCCAGCAGTTACTCCTGGACAGGGGGGCAAGAGACCCAGTACTTC
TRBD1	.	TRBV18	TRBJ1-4	CASSYGQVATNEKLFF	TGTGCCAGCTCATACGGACAGGTTGCAACTAATGAAAAACTGTTTTTT
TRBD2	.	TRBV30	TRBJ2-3	CAWNLAGGNTDTQYF	TGTGCCTGGAACCTAGCGGGGGGAAATACAGATACGCAGTATTTT
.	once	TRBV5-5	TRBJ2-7	CASSRTYRDGDYEQYF	TGTGCCAGCAGCCGAACTTATCGAGACGGGGACTACGAGCAGTACTTC
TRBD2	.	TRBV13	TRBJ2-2	CASSSSLPELAGGPPLNTGELFF	TGTGCCAGCAGCTCCTCATTGCCCGAACTAGCGGGGGGCCCTCCCCTCAACACCGGGGAGCTGTTTTTT
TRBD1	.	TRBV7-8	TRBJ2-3	CASSPGTGGPDTQYF	TGTGCCAGCAGCCCAGGTACAGGGGGCCCAGATACGCAGTATTTT
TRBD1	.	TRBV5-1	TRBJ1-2	CASSQTGQGDYGYTF	TGCGCCAGCAGCCAAACGGGACAGGGAGACTATGGCTACACCTTC
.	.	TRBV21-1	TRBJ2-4	CASSQSPGVSADIQYF	TGTGCCAGCAGCCAGAGTCCGGGGGTCTCGGCAGACATTCAGTACTTC
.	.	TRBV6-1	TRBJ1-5	CASSPLSNQPQHF	TGTGCCAGCAGCCCTTTGAGCAATCAGCCCCAGCATTTT
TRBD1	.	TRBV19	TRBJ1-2	CASRPQGEYGYTF	TGTGCCAGTAGACCCCAGGGGGAGTATGGCTACACCTTC
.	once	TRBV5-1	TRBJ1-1	CASSLFGNTEAFF	TGCGCCAGCAGCTTGTTCGGGAACACTGAAGCTTTCTTT